This T cell receptor (beta chain) emerged from a study of cytomegalovirus exposure and HLA in healthy donors. Study-level information: The 110 or so validation repertoires were produced on the same platform as the roughly 690 repertoires of the first cohort. This was reported in a later analysis. General study results and limits: Reports showed the classifier diagnosing cytomegalovirus status with high specificity and sensitivity. According to a later analysis, TCR clusters from the first cohort tended to co-occur in the roughly 110 validation repertoires.

Generated by immunoSEQ multiplex PCR, the TCRdb table keeps only in-frame clones and is missing some. The table records about 110,000 clones, about nine tenths of them present only once. This clone was detected once. Its target is not known. The donors were part of the roughly 120-subject validation cohort, which stood apart from the roughly 700-subject first cohort. The J segment lost 0 bases and the V segment lost 4 bases, leaving 8 bases of the junction unmatched. Per the germline V gene, CDR1 is SNHLY and CDR2 is FYNNEI. CDR3 length equals 16 residues. Sequencing was carried out using PBMCs. The sequence derives from a woman in her late teens or twenties in good health and CMV-seropositive. V gene TRBV2 combines with J gene TRBJ1-1; 7 nucleotides match TRBD1. The CDR3 protein is CASSAQGTELNTEAFF. CDR3 DNA sequence: TGTGCCAGCAGTGCCCAGGGGACAGAATTGAACACTGAAGCTTTCTTT.